Included here is one TCR beta chain sequence, with context. Its antigen is unknown. These data are taken from a study of T cell repertoires in ileal Crohn's disease. In the study overall: About half of patients got postoperative therapy: about ten thiopurines, around 19 anti-TNF. At postoperative colonoscopy, neoterminal ileum biopsies were taken as M6. Study outcomes and limitations: The median delay to postoperative endoscopy was 6.9 months.

Described time point: neoterminal ileum biopsy at postoperative endoscopy, about 6 months after surgery. V lost 4 bases to trimming and J lost 0 bases, with 10 bases between them. Germline assignment: CDR1 GTSNPN and CDR2 SVGIG (reference sequence). The CDR3 has 14 amino acids. The assay was immunoSEQ multiplex PCR, and TCRdb's table has in-frame clones only and misses some. Of 13,000 or so clones detected, roughly 80% appear once; the ten largest clones hold more than 15%. V gene TRBV30 combines with J gene TRBJ1-3; no clear D gene. The sequence was obtained from an adult with Crohn's disease. Sequenced sample: ileal tissue. The CDR3 bases are TGTGCCTGGAAGGCAGGCCTCTCTGGAAACACCATATATTTT. It encodes CAWKAGLSGNTIYF.